What follows is one T cell receptor beta chain and its context. Antigen: not known. Amplification of TCR beta CDR3 regions was performed using RNA transcripts as template. The TCR CDR3 was amplified in a first-round RT-PCR using the HTBI primer set. TCRdb reprocessed the multiplex PCR reads with MiXCR, giving one entry per CDR3 protein. The sample holds hundreds of thousands of distinct CDR3 sequences; around 15% are singletons and the top ten take about 9.4%. This sample was included in a study of T cells in Graves' hyperthyroidism and ophthalmopathy. Overall study results and limits: The majority of expanded thyroid clonotypes above 0.001 also appeared in blood.

Hyperthyroidism of Graves' type that showed no ophthalmopathy progression within 18 months was stable. The PBMCs were sourced from fresh peripheral blood (more than 8.5 ml). The CDR3 sequence is 15 residues long. Per the germline V gene, CDR1 is SGDLS and CDR2 is YYNGEE. The germline V and J ends were trimmed by 0 bases and 1 base, with 10 bases remaining between them. The rearrangement links TRBV9 to TRBJ1-1; D is undetermined. This TCR came from a woman under 30 with Graves' hyperthyroidism. Source material: blood. The CDR3 nucleotides are TGTGCCAGCAGCGTAGGTGTGACAACGAACACTGAAGCTTTCTTT. Residues: CASSVGVTTNTEAFF.